The sequence of this TCR beta chain was determined in a study of OX40 agonist ivuxolimab in advanced cancers. On the study more broadly: In this trial design, patients received ivuxolimab intravenously at 0.01 to 10 mg/kg every 2 weeks. Three dose-escalation patients had partial responses: one with hepatocellular carcinoma and two with cutaneous melanoma.

With respect to this clone: Its antigen is currently unknown.

Germline-derived CDR1 and CDR2 are MNHEY and SVGAGI. The V end was cut by 8 bases, the J end by 2 bases, with 7 bases between. The length of the CDR3 is 12 residues. Overall study results and limits: At doses 0.1 to 3.0 mg/kg, CD4+ and CD8+ clones expanded.

Cycle 7 day 1, cycle 4 day 1, and baseline were the timepoints at which blood was sampled. The assay was immunoSEQ multiplex PCR, and TCRdb's table has in-frame clones only and misses some. In the table there are about 38,000 clones, around 80% of which are singletons. This material consisted of CD4+ or CD8+ T cells sorted from blood, taken in a trial of the OX40 agonist ivuxolimab. The TCR originated in an adult with an advanced solid tumor such as melanoma, head and neck, liver or kidney cancer. The V call is TRBV6-5, the J call TRBJ2-1, with unresolved D. CDR3 DNA: TGTGCCAGCGGCCCCCCCTACAATGAGCAGTTCTTC. Translated, it gives CASGPPYNEQFF.